A single sample gave rise to the 32 T cell receptor beta chains below, sequenced in a study of graft-versus-host responses after intestinal transplantation. Profiled with immunoSEQ multiplex PCR; TCRdb holds only in-frame clones, not every one. The repertoire holds under 150,000 clones, with 85% to 95% as singletons. These receptors' antigens are unknown. The sample was unstimulated CD4+ T cells sorted from spleen or lymph node cells, taken before intestinal transplant. These receptor sequences come from a human donor who received an intestinal transplant.

This chain uses TRBV11-3 with TRBJ2-5; D call uncertain. This CDR3 has 14 residues. Trimming shortened V by 5 bases and J by 0 bases, and 10 bases separated the two germline ends. CDR1 and CDR2 (germline): SGHNT, YENEEA. The CDR3 region has the DNA TGTGCCAGCAGCCTTGACTGGAACCAAGAGACCCAGTACTTC. Its protein is CASSLDWNQETQYF.

This sequence joins TRBV19 and TRBJ1-1, with TRBD1 as a possible D gene (5 bases). The CDR3 extends over 16 amino acids. Looked up from germline, CDR1 is LNHDA and CDR2 is SQIVND (reference sequence). V was shortened by 3 bases and J by 1 base, with 15 bases between the two germline ends. CDR3 in amino acids: CASSMVTGEKNTEAFF. CDR3 nucleotide sequence: TGTGCCAGTAGTATGGTCACAGGCGAGAAGAACACTGAAGCTTTCTTT.

The chain couples TRBV7-9 to TRBJ2-1; 12 bases align to TRBD2. V shed 3 bases, J shed 9 bases, and the junction held 6 bases outside the gene matches. This CDR3 is 15 amino acids long. The germline V gene has CDR1 SEHNR and CDR2 FQNEAQ (reference sequence). This chain's CDR3 is CASSFLAGGPGEQFF. In nucleotides, the CDR3 is TGTGCCAGCAGCTTTCTAGCGGGGGGGCCGGGTGAGCAGTTCTTC.

The V and J genes are TRBV7-9 and TRBJ2-4; TRBD2 might be the D (5 bases). Germline lookup yields CDR1 SEHNR and CDR2 FQNEAQ (reference sequence). The CDR3 extends over 17 amino acids. Trimming shortened V by 6 bases and J by 0 bases, and 18 bases separated the two germline ends. The chain's CDR3 is CASRLTYGDGAKNIQYF. CDR3 nucleotide sequence: TGTGCCAGCAGGCTTACCTACGGGGATGGAGCCAAAAACATTCAGTACTTC.

The gene calls are TRBV7-2 and TRBJ1-2; D gene ambiguous. Deletions cut 5 bases from V and 8 bases from J, with 15 bases between. From germline, CDR1 is SGHTA and CDR2 FQGNSA. This CDR3 is 13 amino acids long. The CDR3 coding sequence is TGTGCCAGCAGCCCCGGTCAAATTGGAGGCTACACCTTC. Translated, it gives CASSPGQIGGYTF.

This chain uses TRBV19 with TRBJ2-7, with D uncertain. Per the germline V gene, CDR1 is LNHDA and CDR2 is SQIVND (reference sequence). V shed 6 bases and J shed 2 bases, with 14 bases lying between them. The CDR3 is 14 residues long. CDR3 protein: CASSYVGLPYEQYF. Here the CDR3 DNA reads TGTGCCAGTAGCTACGTCGGTCTCCCCTACGAGCAGTACTTC.

J is TRBJ1-3 and V is TRBV5-5; 10 bases are a match to TRBD1. J lost 2 bases, V lost 4 bases, and 3 bases had no gene match. Germline values: CDR1 SGHKS, CDR2 YYEKEE (reference sequence). The CDR3 length is 15 residues. The CDR3, as DNA: TGTGCCAGCAGCGGGGACAGGGGCGCTGGAAACACCATATATTTT. Translation: CASSGDRGAGNTIYF. Combining the CDR3 with reference TRBV5-5 and TRBJ1-3 gives the whole variable domain DAGVTQSPTHLIKTRGQQVTLRCSPISGHKSVSWYQQVLGQGPQFIFQYYEKEERGRGNFPDRFSARQFPNYSSELNVNALLLGDSALYLCASSGDRGAGNTIYFGEGSWLTVV.

The V and J genes are TRBV5-4 and TRBJ2-5, with 14 bases matching TRBD2. Trimming cost V 4 bases and J 3 bases; bases outside gene matches: 8. CDR1 and CDR2 from the germline V gene are SGHNT and YYREEE (reference sequence). CDR3 length: 17 residues. The CDR3 spells CASSPTGTSGGKETQYF. CDR3 sequence (DNA): TGTGCCAGCAGCCCGACAGGGACTAGCGGGGGAAAAGAGACCCAGTACTTC.

The gene calls are TRBV19 and TRBJ1-5; D is possibly TRBD1 (6 bases). Trimming shortened V by 6 bases and J by 0 bases, and 15 bases separated the two germline ends. Per germline, CDR1 LNHDA and CDR2 SQIVND (reference sequence). This CDR3 contains 16 residues. Written as DNA, the CDR3 is TGTGCCAGTAGAAGGGGGGACTCTTATAGCAATCAGCCCCAGCATTTT. Translated, it gives CASRRGDSYSNQPQHF.

CDR3 amino acids: CSVSSVGYTF. The CDR3 bases are TGCAGCGTTTCGTCCGTTGGCTACACCTTC. The chain employs TRBV29-1 and TRBJ1-2; D gene ambiguous. The V and J ends lost 5 bases and 7 bases respectively, with 8 bases between them. The CDR3 spans 10 residues. Germline V CDR1 and CDR2: SQVTM, ANQGSEA.

The rearrangement joins TRBV30 to TRBJ1-5, with D tentatively TRBD1 (6 bases). The CDR3 is 14 residues long. CDR1 and CDR2 from the germline V gene are GTSNPN and SVGIG (reference sequence). Trimming pared 3 bases from V and 4 bases from J, leaving 13 bases between. The CDR3 loop is CAWSYNRVNQPQHF. In DNA form, the CDR3 reads TGTGCCTGGAGCTATAACAGGGTAAATCAGCCCCAGCATTTT.

This sequence joins TRBV18 and TRBJ2-7, with D tentatively TRBD1 (5 bases). The CDR3 has 14 amino acids. V dropped 5 bases and J dropped 2 bases, with 13 bases sitting between them. The germline CDR1 and CDR2 sequences are KGHSH and LQKENI. The CDR3 DNA is TGTGCCAGCTCATTACTGGACACTGCCTACGAGCAGTACTTC. Translated: CASSLLDTAYEQYF.

This chain uses TRBV2 with TRBJ1-2; 7 bases map to TRBD1. CDR1 SNHLY and CDR2 FYNNEI come from the germline V gene. With V trimmed by 7 bases and J by 4 bases, 6 bases remained unmatched. CDR3 length: 13 residues. The CDR3 spells CASTRQGSYGYTF. CDR3 nucleotides: TGTGCCAGCACACGACAGGGATCCTATGGCTACACCTTC.

This clone was detected once. The chain is built from TRBV5-6 and TRBJ2-7; D not certain. Trimming removed 2 bases at V and 6 bases at J, with 18 bases between. Germline CDR1 and CDR2: SGHDT and YYEEEE. This CDR3 region has 15 residues. The CDR3 nucleotides read TGTGCCAGCAGCTTCGGCAGGCCCCCCTCGGGCGAGCAGTACTTC. It yields the protein CASSFGRPPSGEQYF.

This chain joins TRBV2 and TRBJ2-5; D may be TRBD1 or TRBD2 (6 bases each). Deletions cut 7 bases from V and 3 bases from J, with 18 bases between. The CDR3 loop spans 15 amino acids. CDR1 and CDR2 (germline): SNHLY, FYNNEI. CDR3 sequence (DNA): TGTGCCAGCAATAGGGACTCAGGGGCAAAAGAGACCCAGTACTTC. Translation gives CASNRDSGAKETQYF.

This chain connects TRBV5-1 to TRBJ2-3; the D gene could be TRBD1 or TRBD2 (6 bases each). Germline V gives CDR1 SGHRS, CDR2 YFSETQ. The CDR3 is made up of 17 amino acids. The V end lost 0 bases, the J end lost 0 bases, and 14 bases lay between the germline ends. The CDR3 DNA sequence: TGCGCCAGCAGCTTGGGAGGGGGACTTGCTAGCACAGATACGCAGTATTTT. Translation gives CASSLGGGLASTDTQYF.

V gene TRBV9 combines with J gene TRBJ2-2; TRBD2 matches at 12 bases. This CDR3 is 18 amino acids long. The germline gives CDR1 SGDLS, CDR2 YYNGEE. V trimming: 0 bases; J trimming: 7 bases; junction bases outside the gene matches: 10. The CDR3 DNA reads as TGTGCCAGCAGCGTAGCCCTAGCGGGGGGGCCCATGGGCGGGGAGCTGTTTTTT. Translated, it gives CASSVALAGGPMGGELFF.

The V gene is TRBV11-2, the J gene TRBJ2-2; weak D call: TRBD1 (6 bases). V was cut by 3 bases and J by 0 bases, with 14 bases left in between. Germline CDR1 SGHAT, CDR2 FQNNGV. The CDR3 is made up of 17 amino acids. CDR3 sequence (DNA): TGTGCCAGCAGCTTCCGAGCCGGGACAACGAACACCGGGGAGCTGTTTTTT. Its protein product is CASSFRAGTTNTGELFF.

The J gene is TRBJ2-1, the V gene TRBV11-2; TRBD1 is a possible D gene (5 bases). V gave up 6 bases and J gave up 4 bases, with 7 bases separating them. Germline loops: CDR1 SGHAT, CDR2 FQNNGV. The CDR3 spans 12 residues. CDR3 DNA sequence: TGTGCCAGCAGGCAGGGTTACAATGAGCAGTTCTTC. Residues: CASRQGYNEQFF.

The V gene is TRBV29-1, the J gene TRBJ1-2; TRBD1 matches 10 bases. In germline, CDR1 is SQVTM, CDR2 ANQGSEA. V lost 8 bases to trimming and J lost 8 bases; unmatched junction nucleotides: 8. The CDR3 length is 12 residues. The CDR3 DNA is TGCAGCCTCGGGACAGGGGCTGACGGCTACACCTTC. Translated, it gives CSLGTGADGYTF. The full variable domain, with the rest looked up from reference TRBV29-1 and TRBJ1-2, is SAVISQKPSRDICQRGTSLTIQCQVDSQVTMMFWYRQQPGQSLTLIATANQGSEATYESGFVIDKFPISRPNLTFSTLTVSNMSPEDSSIYLCSLGTGADGYTFGSGTRLTVV.

The J gene is TRBJ2-5, the V gene TRBV12-5; D remains unclear. Germline V gives CDR1 LGHNT, CDR2 FRNRAP. The CDR3 runs 15 residues. Trimming left V 1 base short and J 5 bases short, with 14 bases between. This chain's CDR3 is CASGLGPGGGETQYF. The CDR3 region has the DNA TGTGCTAGTGGTTTGGGACCGGGTGGCGGCGAGACCCAGTACTTC.

The gene calls are TRBV27 and TRBJ2-3; 8 nucleotides match TRBD2. There are 14 residues in the CDR3. The J segment lost 9 bases and the V segment lost 7 bases, leaving 12 bases of the junction unmatched. CDR1 is MNHEY and CDR2 is SMNVEV in the germline V gene (reference sequence). The CDR3 DNA reads as TGTGCCAGCACCTCCGGGGGGGCTCATCGGACGCAGTATTTT. Protein product: CASTSGGAHRTQYF.

V gene TRBV19 combines with J gene TRBJ1-5, with unresolved D. This CDR3 has 13 amino acids. Looked up from germline, CDR1 is LNHDA and CDR2 is SQIVND (reference sequence). V was clipped by 7 bases and J by 3 bases, with 10 bases between them. CDR3 in amino acids: CASKRDPNQPQHF. The CDR3 bases are TGTGCCAGTAAGAGAGACCCCAATCAGCCCCAGCATTTT.

The chain has TRBV29-1 and TRBJ2-7; no definite D call. Germline V CDR1 and CDR2: SQVTM, ANQGSEA. Trimming left V 7 bases short and J 0 bases short, with 10 bases between. The CDR3 totals 12 residues. The CDR3 reads CSARTTSYEQYF. CDR3 nucleotides: TGCAGCGCCCGGACGACCTCCTACGAGCAGTACTTC.

The gene calls are TRBV2 and TRBJ2-3, with D uncertain. Germline-derived CDR1 and CDR2 are SNHLY and FYNNEI. This CDR3 has 14 residues. Trimming removed 3 bases from V and 5 bases from J, with 12 bases in between. CDR3: CASSDTPGRDTQYF. CDR3 bases: TGTGCCAGCAGTGACACACCAGGACGAGATACGCAGTATTTT.

The genes are TRBV7-9 and TRBJ1-6; possibly TRBD1 for D (5 bases). The CDR3 totals 14 residues. Germline-derived CDR1 and CDR2 are SEHNR and FQNEAQ (reference sequence). Trimming left V 1 base short and J 5 bases short, with 6 bases between. In DNA form, the CDR3 reads TGTGCCAGCAGCTTAGAGGGGAATAATTCACCCCTCCACTTT. Its protein product is CASSLEGNNSPLHF.

The gene calls are TRBV6-6 and TRBJ1-1; no clear D gene. Germline V gives CDR1 MNHNY, CDR2 SVGAGI (reference sequence). The germline V and J ends were trimmed by 6 bases and 4 bases, with 12 bases remaining between them. The CDR3 totals 13 residues. CDR3 in DNA: TGTGCCAGCAGCCCTCACGGTAGCACTGAAGCTTTCTTT. Translation: CASSPHGSTEAFF.

This clone was seen once. The chain links TRBV18 to TRBJ1-5; TRBD1 is a possible D gene (5 bases). V dropped 4 bases and J dropped 3 bases, with 10 bases sitting between them. The CDR3 sequence is 14 residues long. Per germline, CDR1 KGHSH and CDR2 LQKENI. The CDR3 bases are TGTGCCAGCTCACTGTGGGGGAACAATCAGCCCCAGCATTTT. It is translated as CASSLWGNNQPQHF.

V is TRBV7-8 and J is TRBJ1-2; D is perhaps TRBD1 (6 bases). Trimming took off 4 bases at V and 7 bases at J, with 13 bases between the two ends. This CDR3 has 13 residues. Germline V lookup: CDR1 SGHVS, CDR2 FQNEAQ. The CDR3 DNA is TGTGCCAGCAGCTCACATCAGGGGCTTGGCTACACCTTC. Translating it yields CASSSHQGLGYTF.

J is TRBJ1-1 and V is TRBV6-1; perhaps TRBD1 as D (5 bases). The germline CDR1 and CDR2 sequences are MNHNS and SASEGT. Trimming pared 4 bases from V and 3 bases from J, leaving 12 bases between. CDR3 length: 14 residues. The CDR3 sequence is CASSGYGGDTEAFF. The DNA for the CDR3 is TGTGCCAGCAGTGGTTACGGGGGAGACACTGAAGCTTTCTTT.

This chain links TRBV11-2 with TRBJ2-7; D gene ambiguous. There are 14 residues in the CDR3. Deletions cut 0 bases from V and 12 bases from J, with 18 bases between. Germline V gene lookup returns CDR1 SGHAT and CDR2 FQNNGV. CDR3 region: CASSLDRPHIQGYF. The CDR3 coding sequence is TGTGCCAGCAGCTTAGACAGGCCCCATATCCAAGGGTACTTC.

The V call is TRBV27, the J call TRBJ1-2; 8 bases agree with TRBD1. CDR1 and CDR2 from the germline V gene are MNHEY and SMNVEV (reference sequence). The CDR3 runs to 15 residues. Unmatched junction bases numbered 10, after V lost 6 bases and J lost 4 bases. CDR3 DNA: TGTGCCAGCAGCCCGTACCCGGGACAGGCCTATGGCTACACCTTC. Its translation is CASSPYPGQAYGYTF.